A selection of T cell receptor beta chains follows, all from one sample in a study of cytomegalovirus exposure and HLA in healthy donors. The assay was immunoSEQ multiplex PCR, and TCRdb's table has in-frame clones only and misses some. In the table there are 150,000 to 200,000 clones, 80% of which are singletons. The specimen was PBMCs. The receptors derive from a young man in good health and CMV-seronegative. Both conserved end residues are part of each CDR3. Each record gives: V gene, J gene, D gene, clone size, CDR3 DNA, CDR3 protein. The D gene is left open where the match is weak. Clone size, where shown, is once, few, many, or a class for clones that have expanded.

TRBV4-2	TRBJ1-5	.	.	TGTGCCAGCAGCCAAGTGGGGCAGTATGACCAGCCCCAGCATTTT	CASSQVGQYDQPQHF
TRBV28	TRBJ2-2	TRBD2	.	TGTGCCAGCAGCCTACTAGCGGGAGGGTTCGGGGAGCTGTTTTTT	CASSLLAGGFGELFF
TRBV6-5	TRBJ2-7	TRBD1	few	TGTGCCAGCAGCCGTCTTATAGGACAGGGCCACGAGCAGTACTTC	CASSRLIGQGHEQYF
TRBV19	TRBJ2-2	TRBD2	.	TGTGCCAGTAGTGCTCCTAGCGGGAGTGGGTTTTTT	CASSAPSGSGFF
TRBV7-9	TRBJ1-4	.	.	TGTGCCAGCAGCTTAGGGTGGCGAGACCGGGAGGGAGAAAAACTGTTTTTT	CASSLGWRDREGEKLFF
TRBV6-5	TRBJ2-7	TRBD1	.	TGTGCCAGCAGCCTTCTGGGGACAGTCTACGAGCAGTACTTC	CASSLLGTVYEQYF
TRBV18	TRBJ2-7	.	.	TGTGCCAGCTCACGAGTCGGGATCTACGAGCAGTACTTC	CASSRVGIYEQYF
TRBV6-6	TRBJ2-7	TRBD2	.	TGTGCCAGCACCGGACTAGCGGATGCCTACGAGCAGTACTTC	CASTGLADAYEQYF
TRBV28	TRBJ2-2	TRBD2	.	TGTGCCAGCAGAATAGCGGGAGAAGGGTTCGGGGAGCTGTTTTTT	CASRIAGEGFGELFF
TRBV5-1	TRBJ1-2	TRBD1	.	TGCGCCAGCAGACCCTGGACAGGTGATTCTAACTATGGCTACACCTTC	CASRPWTGDSNYGYTF
TRBV28	TRBJ2-7	.	.	TGTGCCAGCAGTTTAGACGGGAGAGGGGTTAGCGTGCAGTACTTC	CASSLDGRGVSVQYF
TRBV30	TRBJ1-1	.	.	TGTGCCTGGAGTGTACTTGCCAGGACAGCCAACACTGAAGCTTTCTTT	CAWSVLARTANTEAFF
TRBV5-1	TRBJ2-3	TRBD2	.	TGCGCCAGCAGCTTAGACCCATACGGACTAGCGGGCACAGATACGCAGTATTTT	CASSLDPYGLAGTDTQYF
TRBV5-1	TRBJ1-2	.	.	TGCGCCAGCAGCTTGGCTGGGGCGGTCGAGTTATGGATGGGCTACACCTTC	CASSLAGAVELWMGYTF
TRBV11-2	TRBJ1-5	TRBD1	.	TGTGCCAGCAGCCCTACGACAGGGGGCTTCGGCAATCAGCCCCAGCATTTT	CASSPTTGGFGNQPQHF
TRBV11-2	TRBJ2-7	TRBD2	.	TGTGCCAGCAGCTTCGCGGGGGGGCAGACCGAGCAGTACTTC	CASSFAGGQTEQYF
TRBV27	TRBJ2-3	.	.	TGTGCCAGTCTTGGTCACCAACCCGAAGCGGTAACTAGCACAGATACGCAGTATTTT	CASLGHQPEAVTSTDTQYF
TRBV5-1	TRBJ2-5	.	.	TGCGCCAGCCGTGAGGTCCCCCAAGAGACCCAGTACTTC	CASREVPQETQYF
TRBV4-2	TRBJ2-1	TRBD2	.	TGTGCCAGCAGCCAACAACAGGGACTAGCGGGAGAGATCTACAATGAGCAGTTCTTC	CASSQQQGLAGEIYNEQFF
TRBV10-3	TRBJ1-1	.	.	TGTGCCATCAGTGAGAGAGGGGGGGACACTGAAGCTTTCTTT	CAISERGGDTEAFF
TRBV18	TRBJ2-7	TRBD2	.	TGTGCCAGCTCCGCGAATGCTTCCCTCCGGGACTACGCCTACGAGCAGTACTTC	CASSANASLRDYAYEQYF
TRBV10-1	TRBJ2-3	TRBD2	.	TGCGCCAGCAGGGGCACACTAGCGGAGGAACGCACAGATACGCAGTATTTT	CASRGTLAEERTDTQYF
TRBV11-3	TRBJ2-3	TRBD1	.	TGTGCCAGCAGCGACCCGACAGGGCCAACAGATACGCAGTATTTT	CASSDPTGPTDTQYF
TRBV5-1	TRBJ2-7	.	.	TGCGCCAGCAGCTTGGAGGGACATGGGAGCGAGCAGTACTTC	CASSLEGHGSEQYF
TRBV18	TRBJ2-5	TRBD1	.	TGTGCCAGCTCACCAGACAGGGCTCTCGAGGAGACCCAGTACTTC	CASSPDRALEETQYF
TRBV5-4	TRBJ2-2	TRBD1	.	TGTGCCAGCAGCTTGTGGACAGGGGGTGTTGTCGGGGAGCTGTTTTTT	CASSLWTGGVVGELFF
TRBV7-3	TRBJ1-5	.	.	TGTGCCAGCAGCTCCAGGGTGGATCAGCCCCAGCATTTT	CASSSRVDQPQHF
TRBV7-2	TRBJ1-6	TRBD1	.	TGTGCCAGCAGCTTAGGGGGGACAGTAAGTTCACCCCTCCACTTT	CASSLGGTVSSPLHF
TRBV27	TRBJ2-5	.	.	TGTGCCAGCAGTTCCCCGACAGAAGGAAAGCGTCAGACCCAGTACTTC	CASSSPTEGKRQTQYF
TRBV27	TRBJ2-7	TRBD2	.	TGTGCCAGCAGTTTCTTTGCTAGCGGGAGGTACGAGCAGTACTTC	CASSFFASGRYEQYF
TRBV5-1	TRBJ1-4	.	.	TGCGCCAGCAGCGGGGCGGGACGGGAAAATGAAAAACTGTTTTTT	CASSGAGRENEKLFF
TRBV27	TRBJ2-7	.	.	TGTGCCAGCAGTTTCCTGACAGCCCCCCTCACCTACGAGCAGTACTTC	CASSFLTAPLTYEQYF
TRBV14	TRBJ2-1	TRBD1	.	TGTGCCAGCAGCAGCGGGACAGGGGCCTACAATGAGCAGTTCTTC	CASSSGTGAYNEQFF
TRBV7-8	TRBJ1-2	.	.	TGTGCCAGCAGCTTGGGTATCGGGGGTGGGGGCTACACCTTC	CASSLGIGGGGYTF
TRBV2	TRBJ2-5	.	.	TGTGCCAGCAAGAGTCGGGGTACAGCAGAGACCCAGTACTTC	CASKSRGTAETQYF
TRBV5-1	TRBJ2-1	TRBD1	.	TGCGCCAGCAGCTTACGAACAGGGGGGAGCATAGATGAGCAGTTCTTC	CASSLRTGGSIDEQFF
TRBV7-9	TRBJ2-7	.	once	TGTGCCAGCAGCTCGAGGCGGATGGCCGAGCCGCGGGGCTCCTACGAGCAGTACTTC	CASSSRRMAEPRGSYEQYF
TRBV19	TRBJ1-1	TRBD1	.	TGTGCCAGTAGTACCGGGACAGGTGGAACTGAAGCTTTCTTT	CASSTGTGGTEAFF
TRBV7-6	TRBJ2-3	.	.	TGTGCCAGCAGCTCCCAGGGTTTTGGCGATACGCAGTATTTT	CASSSQGFGDTQYF
TRBV30	TRBJ1-4	.	few	TGTGCCTGGGACCCCCGGGGGGTCGGAGAAAAACTGTTTTTT	CAWDPRGVGEKLFF
TRBV4-3	TRBJ1-1	.	few	TGCGCCAGCAGCCAAGATTCGGGGAACACTGAAGCTTTCTTT	CASSQDSGNTEAFF
TRBV13	TRBJ2-3	.	few	TGTGCCAGCAGCATTAGTGATACGCAGTATTTT	CASSISDTQYF
TRBV5-6	TRBJ2-7	TRBD1	.	TGTGCCAGCAGCGGAGGGACAGGGGTTCTCCCCAGACCTTACGAGCAGTACTTC	CASSGGTGVLPRPYEQYF
TRBV28	TRBJ2-2	TRBD2	.	TGTGCCAGCAGTTCGGGAGGGCAAAACACCGGGGAGCTGTTTTTT	CASSSGGQNTGELFF
TRBV4-3	TRBJ1-1	.	few	TGCGCCAGCAGCCAAAGCGGGGGGCGCAGAAACACTGAAGCTTTCTTT	CASSQSGGRRNTEAFF
TRBV2	TRBJ2-7	TRBD2	once	TGTGCCAGCAGTAGCAGCGGGGGGGCGGGTTACGAGCAGTACTTC	CASSSSGGAGYEQYF
TRBV5-1	TRBJ2-4	.	few	TGCGCCAGCAGCTTGGCTCAGGGTGTGAGAAACATTCAGTACTTC	CASSLAQGVRNIQYF
TRBV6-5	TRBJ1-2	TRBD1	.	TGTGCCAGCAGCCGCGAGGGGGCGGTCCCCTCTGGCTACACCTTC	CASSREGAVPSGYTF
TRBV18	TRBJ2-1	.	.	TGTGCCAGCTCACCGCCGACAGGGAGGAATGAGCAGTTCTTC	CASSPPTGRNEQFF
TRBV7-9	TRBJ2-5	TRBD2	.	TGTGCCAGCAGAATTAGCGGGGGGGACCAAGAGACCCAGTACTTC	CASRISGGDQETQYF
TRBV6-6	TRBJ1-5	TRBD1	medium-sized	TGTGCCAGCGATACAGGGGATAGCAATCAGCCCCAGCATTTT	CASDTGDSNQPQHF
TRBV4-3	TRBJ2-6	.	.	TGCGCCAGCAGCCCCGATTCCGGGAGCTCTGGGGCCAACGTCCTGACTTTC	CASSPDSGSSGANVLTF
TRBV7-9	TRBJ1-2	TRBD1	.	TGTTCCAGCAGCTTCGACAGGGTAGGGGGCTACACCTTC	CSSSFDRVGGYTF